What follows are 30 T cell receptor beta chains derived from one specimen sequenced in a study of shared clonotypes between healthy human individuals. Here immunoSEQ multiplex PCR was the method, and the copy in TCRdb shows in-frame clones only, minus some. This sample has 2 million to 3 million clones, with approximately 93% found just once. What was sequenced was naive CD4+ T cells from PBMCs. The sample's subset: CD45RA+ positively selected. Receptors were obtained from a young man in good health. Some clones in this sample may be carry-over from other donors' samples.

V gene TRBV5-4 combines with J gene TRBJ1-3; D gene unclear. Trimming shortened V by 2 bases and J by 4 bases, and 16 bases separated the two germline ends. Germline-derived CDR1 and CDR2 are SGHNT and YYREEE (reference sequence). The CDR3 is made up of 16 amino acids. The CDR3 nucleotides read TGTGCCAGCAGCTTAGCACCCGAGGTATCAGGAAACACCATATATTTT. Its translation: CASSLAPEVSGNTIYF.

The rearrangement joins TRBV5-1 to TRBJ2-4; possible D gene TRBD1, 8 bases. CDR3 length equals 14 residues. Germline lookup yields CDR1 SGHRS and CDR2 YFSETQ. V was trimmed by 4 bases and J by 8 bases, leaving 16 bases between them. In DNA, the CDR3 is TGCGCCAGCAGCGGACAGGGAGGGGCGGACATTCAGTACTTC. Its protein is CASSGQGGADIQYF.

The chain combines TRBV28 with TRBJ2-7; D is possibly TRBD1 or TRBD2 (6 bases each). V was clipped by 7 bases and J by 4 bases, with 17 bases between them. The CDR3 loop spans 14 amino acids. Germline V gene lookup returns CDR1 MDHEN and CDR2 SYDVKM. The CDR3: CASTDGGASYEQYF. As DNA, the CDR3 is TGTGCCAGCACGGACGGGGGCGCGTCTTACGAGCAGTACTTC.

The gene calls are TRBV27 and TRBJ2-1; TRBD2 matches at 8 bases. Germline V gives CDR1 MNHEY, CDR2 SMNVEV (reference sequence). CDR3 length: 16 residues. The CDR3 sequence: CAEGGRSPRDYNEQFF. CDR3 nucleotide sequence: TGTGCGGAAGGCGGGAGGTCTCCCAGGGACTACAATGAGCAGTTCTTC.

This chain joins TRBV18 and TRBJ1-5; no firm D call. Germline CDR1 is KGHSH and CDR2 is LQKENI. V shed 3 bases and J shed 2 bases, with 17 bases lying between them. CDR3 length equals 17 residues. CDR3 in amino acids: CASSPSAGSVGNQPQHF. CDR3 sequence (DNA): TGTGCCAGCTCACCTTCTGCGGGTTCGGTTGGCAATCAGCCCCAGCATTTT.

J is TRBJ1-4 and V is TRBV5-1; no reliable D call. V gave up 0 bases and J gave up 8 bases, with 17 bases separating them. CDR1 SGHRS and CDR2 YFSETQ come from the germline V gene. The CDR3 totals 16 residues. The CDR3, as DNA: TGCGCCAGCAGCTTGGCAGGTTCCGGGGTTGGGGAAAAACTGTTTTTT. It is translated as CASSLAGSGVGEKLFF.

This clone was picked up a small number of times. This same CDR3 is encoded by further DNA sequences in the sample. The chain uses TRBV30 and TRBJ1-5; D gene uncertain. V was trimmed by 0 bases and J by 4 bases, leaving 7 bases between them. In germline, CDR1 is GTSNPN, CDR2 SVGIG (reference sequence). The CDR3 covers 13 residues. CDR3 amino acids: CAWSVGENQPQHF. CDR3 coding DNA: TGTGCCTGGAGTGTAGGTGAGAATCAGCCCCAGCATTTT. Based on the CDR3 plus reference TRBV30 and TRBJ1-5, the full variable domain is SQTIHQWPATLVQPVGSPLSLECTVEGTSNPNLYWYRQAAGRGLQLLFYSVGIGQISSEVPQNLSASRPQDRQFILSSKKLLLSDSGFYLCAWSVGENQPQHFGDGTRLSIL.

This chain connects TRBV7-2 to TRBJ2-1; D is unclear. CDR3 length: 14 amino acids. Trimming left V 5 bases short and J 3 bases short, with 11 bases between. In germline, CDR1 is SGHTA, CDR2 FQGNSA. The CDR3, as DNA: TGTGCCAGCAGCCCGGCTTCCGTCTACAATGAGCAGTTCTTC. Its protein is CASSPASVYNEQFF. Combining the CDR3 with reference TRBV7-2 and TRBJ2-1 gives the whole variable domain GAGVSQSPSNKVTEKGKDVELRCDPISGHTALYWYRQSLGQGLEFLIYFQGNSAPDKSGLPSDRFSAERTGGSVSTLTIQRTQQEDSAVYLCASSPASVYNEQFFGPGTRLTVL.

The rearrangement uses TRBV14 and TRBJ1-2; 7 bases align to TRBD1. Germline V gene sequence: CDR1 SGHDN, CDR2 FVKESK. Unmatched junction bases numbered 8, after V lost 2 bases and J lost 8 bases. This CDR3 spans 14 amino acids. The CDR3 sequence: CASSQHRQGVGYTF. The CDR3 DNA sequence: TGTGCCAGCAGCCAACATCGACAGGGAGTCGGCTACACCTTC.

A single count supports this clone. This chain joins TRBV7-9 and TRBJ1-6; unclear D gene. The CDR3 consists of 14 residues. V gave up 4 bases and J gave up 7 bases, with 11 bases separating them. Per the germline V gene, CDR1 is SEHNR and CDR2 is FQNEAQ (reference sequence). The CDR3 is CASSSVSYNSPLHF. DNA for the CDR3: TGTGCCAGCAGCTCCGTTTCTTACAATTCACCCCTCCACTTT.

The chain carries TRBV2 and TRBJ2-4, with 9 nucleotides matching TRBD2. The CDR3 length is 16 residues. V was pared by 4 bases and J by 0 bases, with 4 bases of the junction left unmatched. The germline gives CDR1 SNHLY, CDR2 FYNNEI. The CDR3 reads CASSVSGGLAKNIQYF. For the CDR3, the DNA is TGTGCCAGCAGTGTTAGCGGGGGCCTAGCCAAAAACATTCAGTACTTC. Using reference TRBV2 and TRBJ2-4 for the parts outside the CDR3, the full variable domain is EPEVTQTPSHQVTQMGQEVILRCVPISNHLYFYWYRQILGQKVEFLVSFYNNEISEKSEIFDDQFSVERPDGSNFTLKIRSTKLEDSAMYFCASSVSGGLAKNIQYFGAGTRLSVL.

The J gene is TRBJ2-6, the V gene TRBV5-1; D is undetermined. CDR1 is SGHRS, CDR2 YFSETQ, per germline. This CDR3 has 17 residues. Trimming took 2 bases from V and 4 from J, leaving 16 bases between them. This CDR3 is CASSLRISSSGANVLTF. The CDR3 DNA reads as TGCGCCAGCAGCTTACGGATAAGCTCATCCGGGGCCAACGTCCTGACTTTC.

This sequence joins TRBV28 and TRBJ1-1, with no clear D. Trimming pared 8 bases from V and 1 base from J, leaving 11 bases between. The CDR3 runs to 13 residues. CDR1 and CDR2 (germline): MDHEN, SYDVKM. CDR3 residues: CASLASRNTEAFF. CDR3 coding DNA: TGTGCCAGCCTAGCGAGCAGGAACACTGAAGCTTTCTTT.

J is TRBJ2-2 and V is TRBV4-2, with TRBD1 identical over 7 bases. Germline CDR1 reads LGHNA; CDR2 reads YNFKEQ. The trim removed 7 bases at V and 4 bases at J, leaving 6 bases unmatched. The CDR3 contains 14 residues. The CDR3 DNA sequence: TGTGCCAGCACCGGACAGGCGGGCACCGGGGAGCTGTTTTTT. This translates into CASTGQAGTGELFF.

J is TRBJ1-4 and V is TRBV7-9; the match to TRBD1 covers 8 bases. There are 17 residues in the CDR3. Unmatched junction bases numbered 9, after V lost 1 base and J lost 5 bases. Per germline, CDR1 SEHNR and CDR2 FQNEAQ (reference sequence). CDR3 loop: CASSLDTGGPVNEKLFF. The DNA of the CDR3 is TGTGCCAGCAGCTTAGATACAGGGGGTCCAGTAAATGAAAAACTGTTTTTT.

The gene calls are TRBV9 and TRBJ2-5, with D tentatively TRBD2 (6 bases). The CDR3 runs to 15 residues. Germline CDR1 is SGDLS and CDR2 is YYNGEE. The V and J ends lost 0 bases and 1 base respectively, with 10 bases between them. CDR3 nucleotides: TGTGCCAGCAGCGTAGGTAATAGCGGCCAAGAGACCCAGTACTTC. Protein: CASSVGNSGQETQYF.

The chain recombines TRBV30 with TRBJ1-3; D is uncertain. The germline V and J ends were trimmed by 5 bases and 0 bases, with 11 bases remaining between them. Germline V gene sequence: CDR1 GTSNPN, CDR2 SVGIG (reference sequence). The CDR3 is 14 amino acids. The DNA of the CDR3 is TGTGCCTGGTCGGCGGGCGGCTCTGGAAACACCATATATTTT. Its protein is CAWSAGGSGNTIYF.

A few counts support this clone. This chain connects TRBV30 to TRBJ2-4, with D possibly being TRBD1 or TRBD2 (5 bases each). Deletions cut 2 bases from V and 5 bases from J, with 10 bases between. The CDR3 totals 13 residues. Per the germline V gene, CDR1 is GTSNPN and CDR2 is SVGIG (reference sequence). The CDR3, as DNA: TGTGCCTGGAGTCGTGGGGGTGAAAACATTCAGTACTTC. Translated: CAWSRGGENIQYF. The whole variable domain, remainder taken from reference TRBV30 and TRBJ2-4, is SQTIHQWPATLVQPVGSPLSLECTVEGTSNPNLYWYRQAAGRGLQLLFYSVGIGQISSEVPQNLSASRPQDRQFILSSKKLLLSDSGFYLCAWSRGGENIQYFGAGTRLSVL.

The chain is built from TRBV6-1 and TRBJ1-2; TRBD1 is a possible D gene (6 bases). V lost 4 bases and J lost 8, with 11 bases in between. The CDR3 extends over 12 amino acids. CDR1 MNHNS and CDR2 SASEGT come from the germline V gene. The DNA for the CDR3 is TGTGCCAGCAGTGCCTCCGGACAGGGCTACACCTTC. Translating it yields CASSASGQGYTF.

The sample holds a few counts of this clone. V and J are TRBV9 and TRBJ2-3; maybe TRBD2 (6 bases). CDR1 is SGDLS and CDR2 is YYNGEE in the germline V gene. The ends were cut back, 4 bases at V and 0 bases at J, with 15 bases in the middle. This CDR3 is built from 16 residues. The DNA for the CDR3 is TGTGCCAGCAGCCCCGGGACTCTCCCTAGCACAGATACGCAGTATTTT. It specifies CASSPGTLPSTDTQYF.

The CDR3 DNA sequence: TGCGCCAGCAGCCCGGGACTAGCGGTGGGAGGGGAGACCCAGTACTTC. Translating gives CASSPGLAVGGETQYF. J is TRBJ2-5 and V is TRBV5-1; 11 bases align to TRBD2. The V and J ends lost 4 bases and 5 bases, in that order; junction bases with no gene match: 10. Per germline, CDR1 SGHRS and CDR2 YFSETQ. The CDR3 totals 16 residues.

The genes are TRBV7-9 and TRBJ2-1; 11 bases align to TRBD2. With 4 bases clipped from V and 0 bases from J, the junction kept 5 bases outside the gene matches. The CDR3 spans 17 residues. The germline CDR1 and CDR2 sequences are SEHNR and FQNEAQ (reference sequence). The CDR3 sequence: CASSSTTSGGSYNEQFF. The CDR3 coding sequence is TGTGCCAGCAGCTCTACCACTAGCGGGGGCTCCTACAATGAGCAGTTCTTC.

The V gene is TRBV7-7, the J gene TRBJ1-3; 7 bases are shared with TRBD1. The V gene's germline CDR1 is SSHAT and CDR2 FNYEAQ (reference sequence). The CDR3 spans 15 residues. Trimming took 5 bases from V and 2 from J; bases not matched to a gene: 6. CDR3 region: CASSEGGLAGNTIYF. The CDR3 bases are TGTGCCAGCAGCGAAGGGGGCTTAGCTGGAAACACCATATATTTT.

This chain joins TRBV11-3 and TRBJ1-1; 10 bases match TRBD1. Germline lookup yields CDR1 SGHNT and CDR2 YENEEA. V lost 5 bases, J lost 1 base, and 7 bases stayed unmatched. The CDR3 loop spans 16 amino acids. This chain's CDR3 is CASSPGTGVRNTEAFF. The CDR3 DNA follows: TGTGCCAGCAGCCCTGGGACAGGGGTAAGGAACACTGAAGCTTTCTTT.

The chain has TRBV29-1 and TRBJ1-6; unclear D gene. Trimming shortened V by 5 bases and J by 8 bases, and 13 bases separated the two germline ends. The CDR3 sequence is 13 residues long. Per germline, CDR1 SQVTM and CDR2 ANQGSEA. The chain's CDR3 is CSVSETEDSPLHF. CDR3 coding DNA: TGCAGCGTTTCCGAGACGGAGGATTCACCCCTCCACTTT.

The rearrangement links TRBV5-4 to TRBJ2-7, with a weak D call TRBD1 (6 bases). Trimming removed 2 bases at V and 5 bases at J, with 17 bases between. Looked up from germline, CDR1 is SGHNT and CDR2 is YYREEE (reference sequence). CDR3 length: 15 amino acids. CDR3 coding DNA: TGTGCCAGCAGCTTCATAGGGCAGGGGCGGCACGAGCAGTACTTC. Its translation is CASSFIGQGRHEQYF.

The CDR3 reads CASGYTGGAEKLFF. The CDR3 DNA is TGTGCCAGCGGGTACACAGGGGGAGCTGAAAAACTGTTTTTT. The V gene is TRBV2, the J gene TRBJ1-4; TRBD1 aligns across 8 bases. Per germline, CDR1 SNHLY and CDR2 FYNNEI. Trimming took 8 bases from V and 7 from J; bases not matched to a gene: 9. The length of the CDR3 is 14 residues.

The chain recombines TRBV7-9 with TRBJ2-3; the D is unclear. The ends were cut back, 3 bases at V and 3 bases at J, with 10 bases in the middle. This CDR3 region has 14 residues. Per germline, CDR1 SEHNR and CDR2 FQNEAQ (reference sequence). The CDR3 is CASSFGDWTDTQYF. The CDR3 nucleotides are TGTGCCAGCAGCTTTGGGGATTGGACAGATACGCAGTATTTT.

This clone occurred once. The rearrangement links TRBV5-4 to TRBJ2-3; 7 bases are a match to TRBD1. Germline V lookup: CDR1 SGHNT, CDR2 YYREEE (reference sequence). This CDR3 contains 14 residues. The ends lost 4 bases at V and 0 bases at J; junction bases unmatched: 2. CDR3 nucleotide sequence: TGTGCCAGCAGCCGGGGACAGAGCACAGATACGCAGTATTTT. This encodes CASSRGQSTDTQYF.

The sample holds one count of this clone. The V call is TRBV15, the J call TRBJ2-7; 9 nucleotides align to TRBD2. Germline CDR1 and CDR2: LNHNV and YYDKDF (reference sequence). The J segment lost 3 bases and the V segment lost 3 bases, leaving 6 bases of the junction unmatched. The CDR3 runs 15 residues. The CDR3 nucleotides are TGTGCCACCAGCAGGGGCGGGACTAGCATCTACGAGCAGTACTTC. Translated: CATSRGGTSIYEQYF.